What follows are 8 T cell receptor beta chains derived from one specimen sequenced in a study of response to subunit inactivated influenza vaccine. TCRdb re-called the RT-PCR reads through MiXCR, storing one row per CDR3 protein. Of 450,000 to 550,000 distinct CDR3 sequences in the sample, less than 30% were seen once. This sample comprised CD4+ T cells sorted from PBMCs, obtained around 5 days after vaccination. The receptor set was obtained from a man in his fifties who received an inactivated influenza vaccine.

This clonotype was counted only a few times. The V call is TRBV6-2 or TRBV6-3, the J call TRBJ2-7; D not resolved. The ends were cut back, 8 bases at V and 2 bases at J, with 13 bases in the middle. Germline V CDR1 and CDR2: MNHEY, SVGEGT. The length of the CDR3 is 13 residues. CDR3 DNA: TGTGCCAGCGGCTCAAGGTCCCCCTACGAGCAGTACTTC. Translation: CASGSRSPYEQYF.

CDR3 sequence: CAISESTAMNTEAFF. The CDR3, as DNA: TGTGCCATCAGTGAGTCAACAGCCATGAACACTGAAGCTTTCTTT. This chain connects TRBV10-3 to TRBJ1-1, with D unclear. V dropped 0 bases and J dropped 0 bases, with 8 bases sitting between them. The germline CDR1 and CDR2 sequences are ENHRY and SYGVKD. There are 15 residues in the CDR3.

This clonotype was seen a few times. This chain links TRBV15 with TRBJ2-1; D uncertain. V lost 3 bases to trimming and J lost 10 bases, with 13 bases between them. The germline V gene has CDR1 LNHNV and CDR2 YYDKDF (reference sequence). The CDR3 totals 13 residues. CDR3 residues: CATSRATYGEQFF. The CDR3 bases are TGTGCCACCAGCAGGGCTACGTACGGGGAGCAGTTCTTC.

This clonotype showed up just a few times. Sequence at one end of the junction differs from germline and may be a read error. This chain links TRBV29-1 with TRBJ2-7, with D possibly matching TRBD2 (6 bases). The germline V gene has CDR1 SQVTM and CDR2 ANQGSEA. CDR3 length equals 13 residues. The CDR3 spells CSAGTPGSHEQYF. The CDR3 region has the DNA TGCAGCGCTGGGACTCCAGGCTCCCACGAGCAGTACTTC.

This chain connects TRBV20-1 to TRBJ2-7; the D gene is possibly TRBD2 (6 bases). The CDR3 runs 12 residues. Germline V gene lookup returns CDR1 DFQATT and CDR2 SNEGSKA (reference sequence). V lost 1 base, J lost 2 bases, and 6 bases lay in between. CDR3 protein: CSARAGAYEQYF. CDR3 in DNA: TGCAGTGCTAGAGCGGGAGCCTACGAGCAGTACTTC.

The chain has TRBV6-2 or TRBV6-3 and TRBJ2-1; D remains unclear. The CDR3 is 14 amino acids. Trimming stripped 4 bases from V and 1 base from J, with 8 bases between. Germline loops: CDR1 MNHEY, CDR2 SVGEGT. CDR3 region: CASSSRGSYNEQFF. The CDR3 DNA is TGTGCCAGCAGTTCCCGAGGATCCTACAATGAGCAGTTCTTC.

This chain joins TRBV29-1 and TRBJ2-3; TRBD1 matches 9 bases. The CDR3 is made up of 13 amino acids. V was pared by 4 bases and J by 6 bases, with 5 bases of the junction left unmatched. Germline values: CDR1 SQVTM, CDR2 ANQGSEA. Here the CDR3 DNA reads TGCAGCGTTGTGGGACAGGGTGGTGATACGCAGTATTTT. Translated: CSVVGQGGDTQYF.

This clonotype was counted between two and nine times. The chain combines TRBV11-2 with TRBJ2-3, with 8 bases lining up with TRBD2. The length of the CDR3 is 19 residues. With 3 bases clipped from V and 0 bases from J, the junction kept 14 bases outside the gene matches. Germline CDR1 is SGHAT and CDR2 is FQNNGV. The CDR3 region is CASSLGYGNSGISTDTQYF. The CDR3 DNA follows: TGTGCCAGCAGCTTGGGATACGGGAATAGCGGGATTAGCACAGATACGCAGTATTTT.